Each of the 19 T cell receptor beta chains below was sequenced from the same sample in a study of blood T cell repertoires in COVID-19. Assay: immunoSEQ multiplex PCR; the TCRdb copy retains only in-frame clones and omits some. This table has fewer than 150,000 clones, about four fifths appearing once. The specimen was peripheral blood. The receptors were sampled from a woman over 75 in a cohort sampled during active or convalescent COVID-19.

The CDR3 DNA reads TGTGCCAGCAGTTACGCTAAATACACTGAAGCTTTCTTT. Translated, it gives CASSYAKYTEAFF. V usage is TRBV6-2 or TRBV6-3 and J usage is TRBJ1-1; no clear D gene. V lost 2 bases, J lost 3 bases, and 7 bases lay in between. Germline CDR1 reads MNHEY; CDR2 reads SVGEGT. This CDR3 is 13 amino acids long.

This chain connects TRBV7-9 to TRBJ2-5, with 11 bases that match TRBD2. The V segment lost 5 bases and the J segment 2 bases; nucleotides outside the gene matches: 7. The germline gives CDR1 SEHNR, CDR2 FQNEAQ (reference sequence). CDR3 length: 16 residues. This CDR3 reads CASSPGTSGLQETQYF. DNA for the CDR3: TGTGCCAGCAGCCCGGGGACTAGCGGACTTCAAGAGACCCAGTACTTC.

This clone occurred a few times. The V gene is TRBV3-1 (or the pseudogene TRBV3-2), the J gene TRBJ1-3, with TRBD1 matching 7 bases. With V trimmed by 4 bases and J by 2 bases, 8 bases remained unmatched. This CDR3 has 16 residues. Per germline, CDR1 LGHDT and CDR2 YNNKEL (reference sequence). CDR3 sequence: CASSPVLGQPGNTIYF. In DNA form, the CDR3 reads TGTGCCAGCAGCCCCGTCTTGGGACAGCCTGGAAACACCATATATTTT.

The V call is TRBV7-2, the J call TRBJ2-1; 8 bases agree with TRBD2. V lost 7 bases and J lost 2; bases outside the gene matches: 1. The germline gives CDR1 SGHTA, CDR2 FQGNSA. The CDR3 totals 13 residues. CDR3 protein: CASTGGAYNEQFF. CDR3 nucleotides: TGTGCCAGCACCGGGGGGGCCTACAATGAGCAGTTCTTC.

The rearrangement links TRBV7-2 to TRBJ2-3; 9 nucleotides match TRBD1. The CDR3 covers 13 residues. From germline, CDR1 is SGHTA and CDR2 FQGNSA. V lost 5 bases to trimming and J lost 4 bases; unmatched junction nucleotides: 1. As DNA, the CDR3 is TGTGCCAGCAGCCGGGACAGGGCAGATACGCAGTATTTT. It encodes CASSRDRADTQYF.

The CDR3 region is CASSRDYTYEQYF. Here the CDR3 DNA reads TGTGCCAGCAGCCGGGACTATACCTACGAGCAGTACTTC. The chain couples TRBV5-4 to TRBJ2-7; TRBD2 agrees at 7 bases. CDR3 length: 13 amino acids. V was pared by 4 bases and J by 2 bases, with 3 bases of the junction left unmatched. Looked up from germline, CDR1 is SGHNT and CDR2 is YYREEE (reference sequence). The full variable domain, its missing parts supplied by reference TRBV5-4 and TRBJ2-7, is ETGVTQSPTHLIKTRGQQVTLRCSSQSGHNTVSWYQQALGQGPQFIFQYYREEENGRGNFPPRFSGLQFPNYSSELNVNALELDDSALYLCASSRDYTYEQYFGPGTRLTVT.

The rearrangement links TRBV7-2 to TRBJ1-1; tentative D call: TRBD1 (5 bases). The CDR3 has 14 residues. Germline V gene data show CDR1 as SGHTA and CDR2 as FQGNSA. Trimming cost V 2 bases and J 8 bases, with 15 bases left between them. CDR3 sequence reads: CASSLLGPGLEAFF. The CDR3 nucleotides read TGTGCCAGCAGCTTACTCGGACCGGGACTCGAAGCTTTCTTT.

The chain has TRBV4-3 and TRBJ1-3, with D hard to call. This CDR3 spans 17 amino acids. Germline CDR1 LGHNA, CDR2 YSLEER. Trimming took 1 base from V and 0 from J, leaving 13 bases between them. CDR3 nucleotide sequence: TGCGCCAGCAGCCAAGTCTATGTCAGAGGCTCTGGAAACACCATATATTTT. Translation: CASSQVYVRGSGNTIYF.

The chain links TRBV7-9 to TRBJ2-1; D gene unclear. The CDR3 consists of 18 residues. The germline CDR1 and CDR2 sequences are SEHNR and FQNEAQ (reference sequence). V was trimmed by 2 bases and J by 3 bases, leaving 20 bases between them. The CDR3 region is CASSLQPRINGLYNEQFF. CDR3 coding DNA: TGTGCCAGCAGCTTACAGCCTAGGATCAACGGTCTCTACAATGAGCAGTTCTTC.

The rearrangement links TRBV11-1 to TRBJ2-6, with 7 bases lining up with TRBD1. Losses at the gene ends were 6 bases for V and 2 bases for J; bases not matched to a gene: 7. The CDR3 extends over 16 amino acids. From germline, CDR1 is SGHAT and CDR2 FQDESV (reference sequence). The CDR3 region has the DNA TGTGCCAGCAGTTCTACAGGGGCGACTGGGGCCAACGTCCTGACTTTC. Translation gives CASSSTGATGANVLTF.

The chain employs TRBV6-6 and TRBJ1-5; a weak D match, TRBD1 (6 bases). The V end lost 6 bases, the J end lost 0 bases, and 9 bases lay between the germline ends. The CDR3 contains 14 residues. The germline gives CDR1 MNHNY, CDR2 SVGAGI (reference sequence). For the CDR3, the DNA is TGTGCCAGCAGCCAGGGGATTAGCAATCAGCCCCAGCATTTT. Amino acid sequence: CASSQGISNQPQHF.

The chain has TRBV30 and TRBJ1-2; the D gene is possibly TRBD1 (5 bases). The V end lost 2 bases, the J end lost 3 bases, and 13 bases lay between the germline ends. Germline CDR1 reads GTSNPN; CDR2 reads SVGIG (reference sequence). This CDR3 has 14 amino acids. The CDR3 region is CAWSLQAVDYGYTF. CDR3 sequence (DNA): TGTGCCTGGAGTCTACAGGCGGTAGACTATGGCTACACCTTC.

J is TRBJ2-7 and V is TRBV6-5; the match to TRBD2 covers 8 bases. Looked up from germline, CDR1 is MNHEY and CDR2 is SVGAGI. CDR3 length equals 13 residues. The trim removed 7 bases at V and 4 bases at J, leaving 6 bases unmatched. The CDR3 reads CASTGGGGYEQYV. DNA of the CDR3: TGTGCCAGCACCGGGGGGGGAGGGTACGAGCAGTACGTC.

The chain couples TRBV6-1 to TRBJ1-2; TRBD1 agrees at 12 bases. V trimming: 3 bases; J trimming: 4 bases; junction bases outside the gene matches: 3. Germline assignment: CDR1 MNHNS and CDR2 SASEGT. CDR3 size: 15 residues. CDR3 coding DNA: TGTGCCAGCAGTGAGGGGACAGGGGGCCTCTATGGCTACACCTTC. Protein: CASSEGTGGLYGYTF.

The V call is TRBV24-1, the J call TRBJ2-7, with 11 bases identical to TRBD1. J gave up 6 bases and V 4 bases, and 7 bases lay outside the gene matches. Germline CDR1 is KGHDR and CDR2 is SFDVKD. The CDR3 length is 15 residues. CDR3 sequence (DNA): TGTGCCACCAGTGACACGGACAGGGGGCTTTCCGAGCAGTACTTC. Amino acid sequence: CATSDTDRGLSEQYF.

CDR3 in amino acids: CASSPRDRVYNEQFF. CDR3 nucleotides: TGTGCCAGCAGCCCCCGGGACAGGGTATACAATGAGCAGTTCTTC. The rearrangement joins TRBV13 to TRBJ2-1; 9 bases are shared with TRBD1. V shed 5 bases, J shed 4 bases, and the junction held 6 bases outside the gene matches. The CDR3 length is 15 residues. Germline lookup yields CDR1 PRHDT and CDR2 FYEKMQ (reference sequence).

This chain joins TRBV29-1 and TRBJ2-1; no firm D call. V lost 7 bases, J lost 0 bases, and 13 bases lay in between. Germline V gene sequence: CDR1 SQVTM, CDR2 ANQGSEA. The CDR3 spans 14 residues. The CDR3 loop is CSAPRRSSYNEQFF. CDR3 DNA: TGCAGCGCTCCTAGACGGAGCTCCTACAATGAGCAGTTCTTC.

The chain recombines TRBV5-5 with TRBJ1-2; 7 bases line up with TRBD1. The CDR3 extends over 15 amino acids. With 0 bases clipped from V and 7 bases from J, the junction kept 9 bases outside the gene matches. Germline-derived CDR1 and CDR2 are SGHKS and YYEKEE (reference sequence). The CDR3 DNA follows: TGTGCCAGCAGCTTGGGGGTGACAGGGTCTTCTGGCTACACCTTC. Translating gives CASSLGVTGSSGYTF.

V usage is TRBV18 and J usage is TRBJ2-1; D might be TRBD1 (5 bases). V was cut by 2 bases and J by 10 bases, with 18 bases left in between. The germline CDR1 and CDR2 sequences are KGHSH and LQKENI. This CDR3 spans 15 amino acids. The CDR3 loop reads CASSPAAGKYAEQFF. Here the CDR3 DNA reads TGTGCCAGCTCACCAGCGGCAGGGAAATACGCCGAGCAGTTCTTC. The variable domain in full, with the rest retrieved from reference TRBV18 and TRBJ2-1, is NAGVMQNPRHLVRRRGQEARLRCSPMKGHSHVYWYRQLPEEGLKFMVYLQKENIIDESGMPKERFSAEFPKEGPSILRIQQVVRGDSAAYFCASSPAAGKYAEQFFGPGTRLTVL.